The 4 T cell receptor beta chains in this list originate from one sample, sequenced in a study of T cell responses to AZD1222 COVID-19 vaccine. Sequencing used immunoSEQ multiplex PCR; TCRdb keeps in-frame clones, though not all of them. The table has around 180,000 clones, around 89% seen once. Sequencing was performed on peripheral blood, taken on day 0 of AZD1222 vaccination. The receptors come from an adult in good health.

The chain recombines TRBV4-1 with TRBJ1-4; D ambiguous. This CDR3 contains 14 residues. Germline V gene lookup returns CDR1 MGHRA and CDR2 YSYEKL. Between the trimmed V and J ends, which lost 4 bases and 5 bases, there was a span of 11 bases. CDR3 sequence: CASSRTDGNEKLFF. CDR3 nucleotides: TGCGCCAGCAGCCGGACGGACGGAAATGAAAAACTGTTTTTT.

J is TRBJ2-3 and V is TRBV7-3; TRBD2 aligns across 11 bases. J was trimmed by 2 bases and V by 5 bases; bases with no gene match: 3. In germline, CDR1 is SGHTA, CDR2 FQGTGA. The CDR3 contains 15 residues. CDR3 sequence: CASSPLAGVTDTQYF. CDR3 in DNA: TGTGCCAGCAGCCCACTAGCGGGGGTCACAGATACGCAGTATTTT. Based on the CDR3 plus reference TRBV7-3 and TRBJ2-3, the full variable domain is GAGVSQTPSNKVTEKGKYVELRCDPISGHTALYWYRQSLGQGPEFLIYFQGTGAADDSGLPNDRFFAVRPEGSVSTLKIQRTERGDSAVYLCASSPLAGVTDTQYFGPGTRLTVL.

The chain carries TRBV6-5 and TRBJ2-7; the D gene is possibly TRBD2 (6 bases). The V and J ends lost 2 bases and 2 bases respectively, with 10 bases between them. In germline, CDR1 is MNHEY, CDR2 SVGAGI. The CDR3 consists of 14 residues. The CDR3 protein is CASSYGRGTYEQYV. The CDR3 region has the DNA TGTGCCAGCAGTTACGGTCGGGGGACCTACGAGCAGTACGTC.

The chain recombines TRBV3-1 (or the pseudogene TRBV3-2) with TRBJ2-3; D gene ambiguous. The germline gives CDR1 LGHDT, CDR2 YNNKEL (reference sequence). This CDR3 comprises 14 residues. Trimming removed 1 base at V and 7 bases at J, with 12 bases between. CDR3 in DNA: TGTGCCAGCAGCCAAGGGCAGACCTTTTATACGCAGTATTTT. Its translation: CASSQGQTFYTQYF.